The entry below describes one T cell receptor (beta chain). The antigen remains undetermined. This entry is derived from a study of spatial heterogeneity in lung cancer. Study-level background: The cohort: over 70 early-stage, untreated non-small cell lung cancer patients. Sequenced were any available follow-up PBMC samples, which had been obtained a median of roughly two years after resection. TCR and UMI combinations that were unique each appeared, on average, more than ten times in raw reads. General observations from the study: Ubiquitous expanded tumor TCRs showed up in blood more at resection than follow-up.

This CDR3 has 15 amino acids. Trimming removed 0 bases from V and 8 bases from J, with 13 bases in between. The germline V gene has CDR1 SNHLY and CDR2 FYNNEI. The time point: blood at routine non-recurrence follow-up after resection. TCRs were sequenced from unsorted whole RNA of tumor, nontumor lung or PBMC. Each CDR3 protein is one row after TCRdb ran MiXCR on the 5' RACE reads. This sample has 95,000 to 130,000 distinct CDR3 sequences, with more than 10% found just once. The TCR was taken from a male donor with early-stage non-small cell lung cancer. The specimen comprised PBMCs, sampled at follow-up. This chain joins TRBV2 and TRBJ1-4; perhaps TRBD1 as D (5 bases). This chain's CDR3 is CASSEASGAREKLFF. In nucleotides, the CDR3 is TGTGCCAGCAGTGAAGCGTCTGGGGCGCGGGAAAAACTGTTTTTT. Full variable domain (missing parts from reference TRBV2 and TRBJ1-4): EPEVTQTPSHQVTQMGQEVILRCVPISNHLYFYWYRQILGQKVEFLVSFYNNEISEKSEIFDDQFSVERPDGSNFTLKIRSTKLEDSAMYFCASSEASGAREKLFFGSGTQLSVL.